Presented here are 19 T cell receptor beta chains from one specimen sequenced in a study of response to subunit inactivated influenza vaccine. One entry per CDR3 protein, called by TCRdb with MiXCR from the RT-PCR reads. The table lists 550,000 to 800,000 distinct CDR3 sequences, 14% of them singletons. The material was PBMCs from blood, obtained less than 15 days before vaccination. The source of these receptors is a man over 45 who received an inactivated influenza vaccine.

The chain employs TRBV28 and TRBJ1-2, with a weak D call TRBD1 (5 bases). Trimming removed 8 bases at V and 2 bases at J, with 15 bases between. Germline CDR1 is MDHEN and CDR2 is SYDVKM. The CDR3 length is 14 residues. CDR3 sequence: CASSASGGNYGYTF. CDR3 nucleotides: TGTGCCAGCTCAGCTTCTGGGGGAAACTATGGCTACACCTTC.

The sample holds many counts of this clonotype. The chain combines TRBV5-1 with TRBJ2-7, with 11 positions matching TRBD2. V gave up 4 bases and J gave up 3 bases; unmatched junction bases: 6. The CDR3 has 15 residues. CDR1 and CDR2 from the germline V gene are SGHRS and YFSETQ. CDR3 sequence reads: CASSDTSGGFYEQYF. CDR3 in DNA: TGCGCCAGCAGCGACACTAGCGGGGGATTCTACGAGCAGTACTTC.

V is TRBV10-1 and J is TRBJ2-5, with 9 positions matching TRBD2. The CDR3 length is 16 residues. Losses at the gene ends were 0 bases for V and 1 base for J; bases not matched to a gene: 3. Looked up from germline, CDR1 is WNHNN and CDR2 is SYGVQD (reference sequence). The CDR3 nucleotides are TGCGCCAGCAGTGAGTCTTCAGCGGGGGGCCAAGAGACCCAGTACTTC. It specifies CASSESSAGGQETQYF.

This clonotype was picked up many times. J is TRBJ1-5 and V is TRBV7-6; D remains ambiguous. The CDR3 consists of 14 residues. Between the trimmed V and J ends, which lost 2 bases and 5 bases, there was a span of 10 bases. Germline V gene data show CDR1 as SGHVS and CDR2 as FNYEAQ. The CDR3 DNA sequence: TGTGCCAGCAGCTTAAGTCTTGGGGATCAGCCCCAGCATTTT. Translating it yields CASSLSLGDQPQHF.

This clonotype was observed a few times. This chain links TRBV6-1 with TRBJ2-7; D is undetermined. CDR1 is MNHNS, CDR2 SASEGT, per germline. The CDR3 loop spans 12 amino acids. Trimming cost V 0 bases and J 2 bases, with 2 bases left between them. The CDR3 here is CASSEAPYEQYF. CDR3 nucleotide sequence: TGTGCCAGCAGTGAAGCGCCCTACGAGCAGTACTTC.

The V and J genes are TRBV9 and TRBJ1-5; TRBD1 matches 9 bases. Germline-derived CDR1 and CDR2 are SGDLS and YYNGEE. The V segment lost 3 bases and the J segment 4 bases; nucleotides outside the gene matches: 5. The CDR3 covers 15 residues. The CDR3 sequence: CASSATGGRNQPQHF. CDR3 in DNA: TGTGCCAGCAGCGCGACAGGGGGTCGGAATCAGCCCCAGCATTTT.

The rearrangement uses TRBV7-2 and TRBJ2-2, with a tentative D call TRBD1 (5 bases). Germline values: CDR1 SGHTA, CDR2 FQGNSA. V was trimmed by 1 base and J by 4 bases, leaving 10 bases between them. There are 15 residues in the CDR3. CDR3 protein: CASSLEPGPTGELFF. DNA for the CDR3: TGTGCCAGCAGCTTAGAGCCAGGGCCCACCGGGGAGCTGTTTTTT.

This clonotype is termed medium-sized. V gene TRBV4-1 combines with J gene TRBJ1-2; D possibly corresponds to TRBD1 (6 bases). The CDR3 sequence is 15 residues long. Between the trimmed V and J ends, which lost 0 bases and 1 base, there was a span of 9 bases. Looked up from germline, CDR1 is MGHRA and CDR2 is YSYEKL. For the CDR3, the DNA is TGCGCCAGCAGCCAAGATCGGACAGTTAACTATGGCTACACCTTC. Translating gives CASSQDRTVNYGYTF.

The gene calls are TRBV4-2 and TRBJ2-1; D not resolved. V dropped 0 bases and J dropped 4 bases, with 7 bases sitting between them. Germline CDR1 reads LGHNA; CDR2 reads YNFKEQ. This CDR3 spans 14 amino acids. CDR3 protein: CASSQDAVYNEQFF. The CDR3 bases are TGTGCCAGCAGCCAAGATGCCGTGTACAATGAGCAGTTCTTC.

V and J are TRBV5-8 and TRBJ1-6, with D possibly being TRBD1 (6 bases). Germline V gives CDR1 SGHTS, CDR2 YDEGEE. This CDR3 has 11 amino acids. V dropped 4 bases and J dropped 13 bases, with 9 bases sitting between them. The CDR3 sequence: CASSLQGPLHF. The CDR3 DNA reads TGTGCCAGCAGCCTACAGGGTCCCCTCCACTTT.

The chain uses TRBV7-2 and TRBJ2-1; 13 bases line up with TRBD2. Germline V CDR1 and CDR2: SGHTA, FQGNSA. This CDR3 spans 16 amino acids. The J segment lost 6 bases and the V segment lost 5 bases, leaving 7 bases of the junction unmatched. The CDR3 coding sequence is TGTGCCAGCAGCCACCTAGGACTAGCGGGAGCCAATGAGCAGTTCTTC. It specifies CASSHLGLAGANEQFF.

This clonotype turned up a few times. The chain joins TRBV27 to TRBJ1-1; 7 bases line up with TRBD1. Trimming took 5 bases from V and 6 from J; bases not matched to a gene: 9. The V gene's germline CDR1 is MNHEY and CDR2 SMNVEV (reference sequence). The CDR3 spans 14 residues. The CDR3 bases are TGTGCCAGCAGTCCCCACACAGGGGTCTCTGAAGCTTTCTTT. Translated, it gives CASSPHTGVSEAFF.

This clonotype has a handful of counts. The CDR3 here is CASSFSGTSGSTDTQYF. In nucleotides, the CDR3 is TGCGCCAGCAGCTTCTCCGGGACTAGCGGTAGCACAGATACGCAGTATTTT. The rearrangement links TRBV5-1 to TRBJ2-3; 11 nucleotides match TRBD2. The CDR3 runs to 17 residues. V lost 2 bases, J lost 0 bases, and 5 bases stayed unmatched. The germline gives CDR1 SGHRS, CDR2 YFSETQ.

This clonotype was counted at least ten times. This chain joins TRBV4-3 and TRBJ2-5; 7 nucleotides line up with TRBD1. Germline lookup yields CDR1 LGHNA and CDR2 YSLEER. The CDR3 consists of 15 residues. V lost 1 base, J lost 5 bases, and 7 bases stayed unmatched. DNA for the CDR3: TGCGCCAGCAGCCAAGGGGCAGGGGGAGAGGAGACCCAGTACTTC. It codes for CASSQGAGGEETQYF.

This clonotype was counted a few times. The chain employs TRBV29-1 and TRBJ2-7; D tentatively reads TRBD1 or TRBD2 (5 bases each). Trimming stripped 7 bases from V and 2 bases from J, with 18 bases between. Germline V gene sequence: CDR1 SQVTM, CDR2 ANQGSEA. The CDR3 totals 14 residues. The CDR3 protein is CSADMRGPTYEQYF. Here the CDR3 DNA reads TGCAGCGCAGATATGAGGGGACCTACCTACGAGCAGTACTTC.

The gene calls are TRBV4-1 and TRBJ2-1, with a tentative D call TRBD2 (5 bases). The CDR3 is made up of 15 amino acids. V was clipped by 0 bases and J by 2 bases, with 8 bases between them. Germline lookup yields CDR1 MGHRA and CDR2 YSYEKL. The CDR3 loop reads CASSQERATYNEQFF. CDR3 sequence (DNA): TGCGCCAGCAGCCAAGAGCGGGCAACCTACAATGAGCAGTTCTTC.

This clonotype has just a few counts. The V call is TRBV7-2, the J call TRBJ2-3; D call uncertain. The germline CDR1 and CDR2 sequences are SGHTA and FQGNSA. V lost 2 bases to trimming and J lost 4 bases, with 10 bases between them. This CDR3 contains 14 residues. The CDR3 DNA reads as TGTGCCAGCAGCTTACCGCCGCGGTCAGATACGCAGTATTTT. Its translation is CASSLPPRSDTQYF.

This chain joins TRBV7-2 and TRBJ2-1; no firm D call. There are 17 residues in the CDR3. Trimming pared 1 base from V and 0 bases from J, leaving 13 bases between. Germline CDR1 reads SGHTA; CDR2 reads FQGNSA. CDR3 nucleotide sequence: TGTGCCAGCAGCTTAGTCGCAGGACGGAGCTCCTACAATGAGCAGTTCTTC. Translation gives CASSLVAGRSSYNEQFF.

This clonotype has more than one count but fewer than ten. V is TRBV19 and J is TRBJ2-2; weak D call: TRBD1 (6 bases). Germline lookup yields CDR1 LNHDA and CDR2 SQIVND (reference sequence). The CDR3 is made up of 18 amino acids. V was shortened by 1 base and J by 3 bases, with 18 bases between the two germline ends. CDR3 sequence reads: CASSIGVTGSTDTGELFF. The CDR3 DNA reads TGTGCCAGTAGTATAGGGGTCACAGGGAGTACGGACACCGGGGAGCTGTTTTTT.